Below, one T cell receptor (beta chain) is given with its context. This sample was taken from a study of blood T cell repertoires in COVID-19. At the level of the study: Samples of COVID-19 (acute and convalescent) were obtained from the United States, Italy and Spain.

Under the authors' procedure: Estimation of nucleated cell counts relied on the amplification of reference gene primers. Assay: immunoSEQ multiplex PCR; the TCRdb copy retains only in-frame clones and omits some. V and J calls and clone size are given by that table; D and trimming were obtained from the DNA. The repertoire has under 120,000 clones, around 80% of them found once; the top ten carry 20%. The sequencing sample was made of peripheral blood. This TCR derives from a man aged 70 or older with active or convalescent COVID-19.

The CDR3 region has the DNA TGTGCTAGTGGTCTCGGGGAGACTTACAATGAGCAGTTCTTC. Amino acids: CASGLGETYNEQFF. J is TRBJ2-1 and V is TRBV12-5, with a possible D match to TRBD2 (5 bases). CDR1 LGHNT and CDR2 FRNRAP come from the germline V gene. The CDR3 extends over 14 amino acids. V was clipped by 5 bases and J by 4 bases, with 12 bases between them.